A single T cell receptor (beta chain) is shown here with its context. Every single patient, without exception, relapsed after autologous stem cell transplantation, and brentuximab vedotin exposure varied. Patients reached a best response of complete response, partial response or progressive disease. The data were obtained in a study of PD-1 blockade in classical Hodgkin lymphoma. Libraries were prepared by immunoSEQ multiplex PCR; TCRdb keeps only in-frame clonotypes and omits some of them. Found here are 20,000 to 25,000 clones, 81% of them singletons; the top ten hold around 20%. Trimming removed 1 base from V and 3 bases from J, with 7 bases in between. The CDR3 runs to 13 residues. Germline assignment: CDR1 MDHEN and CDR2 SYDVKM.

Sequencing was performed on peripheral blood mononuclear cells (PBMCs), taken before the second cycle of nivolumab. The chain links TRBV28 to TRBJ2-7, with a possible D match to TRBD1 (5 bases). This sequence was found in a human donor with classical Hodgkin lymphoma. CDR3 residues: CASSLLRGYEQYF. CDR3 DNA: TGTGCCAGCAGTTTATTAAGGGGCTACGAGCAGTACTTC.